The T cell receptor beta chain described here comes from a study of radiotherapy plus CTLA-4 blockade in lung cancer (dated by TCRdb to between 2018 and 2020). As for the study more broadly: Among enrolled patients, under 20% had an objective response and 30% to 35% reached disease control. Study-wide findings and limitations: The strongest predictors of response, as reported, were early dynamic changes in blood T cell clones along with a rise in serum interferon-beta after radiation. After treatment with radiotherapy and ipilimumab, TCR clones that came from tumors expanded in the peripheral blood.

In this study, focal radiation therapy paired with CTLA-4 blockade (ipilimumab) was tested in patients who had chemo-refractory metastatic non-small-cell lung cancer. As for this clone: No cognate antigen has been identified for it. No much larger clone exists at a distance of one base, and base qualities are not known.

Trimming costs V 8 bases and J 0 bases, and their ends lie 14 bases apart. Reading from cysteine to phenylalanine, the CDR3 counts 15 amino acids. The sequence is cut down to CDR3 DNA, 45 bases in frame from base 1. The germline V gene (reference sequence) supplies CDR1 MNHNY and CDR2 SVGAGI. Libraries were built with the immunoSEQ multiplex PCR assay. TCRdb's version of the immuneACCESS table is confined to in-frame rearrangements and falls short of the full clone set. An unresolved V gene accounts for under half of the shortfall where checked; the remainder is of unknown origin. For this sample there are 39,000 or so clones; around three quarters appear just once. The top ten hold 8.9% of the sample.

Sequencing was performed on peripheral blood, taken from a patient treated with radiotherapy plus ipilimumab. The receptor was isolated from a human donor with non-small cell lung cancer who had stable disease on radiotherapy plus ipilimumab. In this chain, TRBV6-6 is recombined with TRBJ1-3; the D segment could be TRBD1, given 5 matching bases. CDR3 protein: CASEGRPDSGNTIYF. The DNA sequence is TGTGCCAGCGAGGGACGCCCCGACTCTGGAAACACCATATATTTT.